This TCR beta chain was captured by sequencing in a study of T cell repertoires in cytomegalovirus infection (dated by TCRdb to the late 2010s). For the study in its entirety: Donor HLA type was relevant to the analysis, as public TCR beta signatures indicated carriage of CMV infection together with the matching HLA type.

This clonotype showed up many times. It has no known antigen specificity. One base away there is no much larger clone; base qualities are not given. General findings and caveats noted by the study authors: In the ex vivo response, HLA-C-restricted CMV-specific TCR beta clonotypes were dominant, and in two of eight donors the single most frequent clonotype came from this HLA-C-restricted group. Carriers of CMV infection plus the relevant HLA type were discriminated by the cumulative frequency of public TCR beta family members in the study cohort and in an independent roughly 400-donor cohort.

These reads were obtained on an Illumina HiSeq 1500. In TCRdb, the public reads were trimmed at Q25 with fastp and aligned with MiXCR, with productive beta chains retained. All rows with the same CDR3 protein become a single entry with the most common DNA and genes. This sample comprises some 110,000 distinct CDR3 sequences, around 10% of them detected only once. The biggest ten clones account for over 25% of the sample. V is cut back by 5 bases and J by 3 bases, with 4 bases in the junction unmatched. CDR1 and CDR2, per the germline V gene, are SGHTA and FQGNSA. The CDR3, from cysteine to phenylalanine, totals 14 residues. Of all the DNA, just the CDR3 is kept, 42 bases in frame from base 1.

Sequenced: PBMCs, sequenced either directly or after in vitro stimulation (not recorded which). The sequence is built from TRBV7-2 and TRBJ2-3, and 8 bases in between align with TRBD1. The TCR was taken from a human donor in good health (CMV status not recorded). Some clones in this sample may be carry-over from other donors' samples. CDR3 loop: CASSVTGGTDTQYF. The base sequence is TGTGCCAGCAGCGTTACAGGGGGAACAGATACGCAGTATTTT.